The sequence of this TCR beta chain was determined in a study of T cells in Graves' hyperthyroidism and ophthalmopathy. Study context: Peripheral blood draws took place at initial diagnosis, ahead of any treatment.

This CDR3 has 13 amino acids. V lost 9 bases, J lost 0 bases, and 11 bases lay in between. Germline CDR1 MNHNS, CDR2 SASEGT. General study results and limits: In validation, the model predicted ophthalmopathy. These predictions came a median about 6.5 months before onset.

There were TCR beta CDR3 regions amplified from RNA transcripts. HTBI primers were used for first-round RT-PCR of the TCR CDR3. TCRdb independently ran MiXCR on the multiplex PCR reads; one entry per CDR3 protein. In the table there are under 350,000 distinct CDR3 sequences, 13% of which are singletons. Diagnoses were established using clinical symptoms, serum thyroxine and TRAb, thyroid ultrasound and orbital computed tomography. Preceding any ophthalmopathy symptoms, the blood sample dates from first hyperthyroidism diagnosis. This clonotype appeared a few times. Its specificity is unknown. The chain couples TRBV6-1 to TRBJ1-2, with unresolved D. Input material: blood. This clonotype was obtained from a woman aged 25-40 years with Graves' hyperthyroidism that later progressed to Graves' ophthalmopathy. The DNA for the CDR3 is TGTGCCAGTTTCGGCATCACTAACTATGGCTACACCTTC. Its protein product is CASFGITNYGYTF.